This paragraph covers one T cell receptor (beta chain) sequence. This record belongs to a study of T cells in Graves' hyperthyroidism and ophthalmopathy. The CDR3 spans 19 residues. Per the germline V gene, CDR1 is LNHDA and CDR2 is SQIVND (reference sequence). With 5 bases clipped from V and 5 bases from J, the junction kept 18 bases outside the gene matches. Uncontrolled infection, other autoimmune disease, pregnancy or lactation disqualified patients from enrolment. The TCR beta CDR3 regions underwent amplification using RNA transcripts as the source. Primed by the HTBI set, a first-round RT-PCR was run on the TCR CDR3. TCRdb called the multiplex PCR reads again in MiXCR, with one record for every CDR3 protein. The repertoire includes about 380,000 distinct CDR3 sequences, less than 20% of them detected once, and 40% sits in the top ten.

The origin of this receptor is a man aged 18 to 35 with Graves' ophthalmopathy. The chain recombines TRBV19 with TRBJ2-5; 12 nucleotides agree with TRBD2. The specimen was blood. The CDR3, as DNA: TGTGCCAGTAGTCCAAATAGGGCTAGCGGGGGGGGACCGCCGGAGACCCAGTACTTC. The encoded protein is CASSPNRASGGGPPETQYF.